A single sample gave rise to the 18 T cell receptor beta chains below, sequenced in a study of cytomegalovirus exposure and HLA in healthy donors (dated by TCRdb to 2017 to 2019). The library was obtained by the immunoSEQ multiplex PCR assay. The multiplex PCR relied on a mix of 60 forward primers for TCR Vbeta segments and 13 reverse primers for TCR Jbeta segments. Drawn from immuneACCESS, this table holds only the in-frame rearrangements with V and J called that TCRdb kept. Clones are partly lost; checked studies trace under half to an unresolved V gene and leave the rest unexplained. Counted in this sample were approximately 80,000 clones; approximately 78% of them appeared once. The ten largest clones represent roughly 2.5% of the sample. The specimen sequenced was PBMCs. These TCRs come from a male donor in good health and CMV-seropositive.

This chain links TRBV27 with TRBJ2-7, with a weak D call TRBD1 (6 bases). The CDR3 length is 17 residues. V lost 2 bases and J 6 bases, leaving 23 bases between the germline ends. The germline V gene has CDR1 MNHEY and CDR2 SMNVEV (reference sequence). The CDR3 region has the DNA TGTGCCAGCAGTTTAAGTCCCATCAAGGTAGGGGGTCTCGAGCAGTACTTC. Its translation: CASSLSPIKVGGLEQYF.

J is TRBJ2-1 and V is TRBV7-9, with D perhaps TRBD2 (6 bases). The CDR3 loop spans 16 amino acids. Trimming removed 11 bases at V and 4 bases at J, with 24 bases between. Per the germline V gene, CDR1 is SEHNR and CDR2 is FQNEAQ (reference sequence). Written as DNA, the CDR3 is TGTGCCTTCCCTCGCCCTTCCCCTGCGGGATACAATGAGCAGTTCTTC. Its translation is CAFPRPSPAGYNEQFF. Combining the CDR3 with reference TRBV7-9 and TRBJ2-1 gives the whole variable domain DTGVSQNPRHKITKRGQNVTFRCDPISEHNRLYWYRQTLGQGPEFLTYFQNEAQLEKSRLLSDRFSAERPKGSFSTLEIQRTEQGDSAMYLCAFPRPSPAGYNEQFFGPGTRLTVL.

This clone turned up a few times. V is TRBV27 and J is TRBJ1-1; D unresolved. The CDR3 covers 14 residues. Germline values: CDR1 MNHEY, CDR2 SMNVEV (reference sequence). Trimming left V 5 bases short and J 4 bases short, with 14 bases between. The CDR3 nucleotides read TGTGCCAGCAGTCCCTCCGTAGTGAGCACTGAAGCTTTCTTT. This gives the protein CASSPSVVSTEAFF.

The chain links TRBV7-9 to TRBJ2-2; D perhaps matches TRBD1 (5 bases). CDR3 length equals 17 residues. V lost 2 bases and J lost 0, with 13 bases in between. Germline V CDR1 and CDR2: SEHNR, FQNEAQ (reference sequence). The CDR3 region is CASSLQRDRPNTGELFF. CDR3 coding DNA: TGTGCCAGCAGCTTACAGCGAGACAGACCGAACACCGGGGAGCTGTTTTTT.

The chain carries TRBV19 and TRBJ1-5; maybe TRBD1 (6 bases). The CDR3 is 17 residues long. Between the trimmed V and J ends, which lost 6 bases and 0 bases, there was a span of 18 bases. Per germline, CDR1 LNHDA and CDR2 SQIVND (reference sequence). Here the CDR3 DNA reads TGTGCCAGTAGCTCCCCCGCGGACAGATCTAGCAATCAGCCCCAGCATTTT. It encodes CASSSPADRSSNQPQHF. The full variable domain, in which reference TRBV19 and TRBJ1-5 provide the parts outside the CDR3, is DGGITQSPKYLFRKEGQNVTLSCEQNLNHDAMYWYRQDPGQGLRLIYYSQIVNDFQKGDIAEGYSVSREKKESFPLTVTSAQKNPTAFYLCASSSPADRSSNQPQHFGDGTRLSIL.

This chain links TRBV5-6 with TRBJ2-7, with 10 bases aligning to TRBD1. V was clipped by 3 bases and J by 4 bases; unmatched bases: 1. The CDR3 loop spans 13 amino acids. Looked up from germline, CDR1 is SGHDT and CDR2 is YYEEEE. Here the CDR3 DNA reads TGTGCCAGCAGCTGGGGACAGGGGTACGAGCAGTACTTC. As protein: CASSWGQGYEQYF.

The chain combines TRBV30 with TRBJ2-5; D perhaps matches TRBD1 (5 bases). This CDR3 has 14 amino acids. V was pared by 2 bases and J by 4 bases, with 14 bases between. Germline loops: CDR1 GTSNPN, CDR2 SVGIG (reference sequence). For the CDR3, the DNA is TGTGCCTGGAGTCAGTGGGGCTTAGGAGAGACCCAGTACTTC. As protein: CAWSQWGLGETQYF.

The genes are TRBV5-1 and TRBJ1-1; 7 positions match TRBD1. V shed 3 bases and J 7 bases; nucleotides not matched to a gene: 15. This CDR3 has 16 amino acids. Germline V lookup: CDR1 SGHRS, CDR2 YFSETQ. The CDR3 region is CASSSGQNLRGGEAFF. CDR3 nucleotide sequence: TGCGCCAGCAGCTCGGGACAGAACCTCCGGGGGGGTGAAGCTTTCTTT.

V gene TRBV6-1 combines with J gene TRBJ1-5; TRBD1 matches at 8 bases. J lost 5 bases, V lost 1 base, and 4 bases had no gene match. The CDR3 is 15 residues long. Germline CDR1 reads MNHNS; CDR2 reads SASEGT. CDR3 bases: TGTGCCAGCAGTGAAGGGACAGGGTTGTATCAGCCCCAGCATTTT. This sequence encodes CASSEGTGLYQPQHF.

The rearrangement uses TRBV21-1 and TRBJ2-3; the D call in the table, TRBD1, was not verified against the DNA. TRBV21-1 is reported as a pseudogene. The CDR3 spans 15 residues. CDR3 loop: CASSIGTGGTDTQYF. The DNA of the CDR3 is TGTGCCAGCAGCATAGGGACAGGGGGCACAGATACGCAGTATTTT.

The V gene is TRBV29-1, the J gene TRBJ1-5, with 7 bases matching TRBD1. The CDR3 loop spans 14 amino acids. Germline values: CDR1 SQVTM, CDR2 ANQGSEA. After removal of 2 bases from V and 5 bases from J, the junction contained 6 bases not matched to a gene. The DNA of the CDR3 is TGCAGCGTTGAAAACAGGGGTTCTCATCAGCCCCAGCATTTT. Its protein product is CSVENRGSHQPQHF.

This chain uses TRBV27 with TRBJ2-3; TRBD2 matches 9 bases. This CDR3 has 15 residues. V shed 3 bases and J 2 bases; nucleotides not matched to a gene: 3. From germline, CDR1 is MNHEY and CDR2 SMNVEV (reference sequence). CDR3 region: CASSFGLAYTDTQYF. The CDR3 region has the DNA TGTGCCAGCAGTTTCGGACTAGCGTACACAGATACGCAGTATTTT.

The rearrangement uses TRBV5-1 and TRBJ1-1, with D possibly being TRBD1 (5 bases). CDR1 and CDR2 from the germline V gene are SGHRS and YFSETQ. V dropped 4 bases and J dropped 1 base, with 11 bases sitting between them. There are 14 residues in the CDR3. The CDR3 is CASSPSGQNTEAFF. The CDR3 nucleotides read TGCGCCAGCAGCCCCTCCGGACAGAACACTGAAGCTTTCTTT.

The V and J genes are TRBV5-1 and TRBJ2-4, with D uncertain. Germline CDR1 is SGHRS and CDR2 is YFSETQ. This CDR3 has 17 amino acids. V dropped 0 bases and J dropped 3 bases, with 16 bases sitting between them. CDR3 residues: CASSLGVADLGKNIQYF. The CDR3 DNA reads TGCGCCAGCAGCTTGGGGGTAGCAGATCTGGGCAAAAACATTCAGTACTTC.

V usage is TRBV5-4 and J usage is TRBJ1-2; D perhaps matches TRBD1 (5 bases). The CDR3 is made up of 14 amino acids. Trimming left V 4 bases short and J 5 bases short, with 15 bases between. CDR1 is SGHNT, CDR2 YYREEE, per germline (reference sequence). CDR3 sequence: CASSPELTDYGYTF. The CDR3 DNA follows: TGTGCCAGCAGCCCGGAACTGACAGATTATGGCTACACCTTC.

This clone has a handful of counts. The V gene is TRBV7-5, the J gene TRBJ2-7; the tabulated D call, TRBD1, remains unverified against the DNA. TRBV7-5 is recorded as a pseudogene. This CDR3 is built from 15 residues. CDR3 nucleotide sequence: TGTGTCAGAAGCTTAGCGACTCAGGGGCACTACGAGCAGTACTTC. Encoded protein: CVRSLATQGHYEQYF.

This clone was seen just once. The CDR3 reads CASSNTDRVSGYTF. In nucleotides, the CDR3 is TGTGCCAGCAGTAACACTGACAGGGTATCTGGCTACACCTTC. The chain couples TRBV25-1 to TRBJ1-2, with 7 bases aligning to TRBD1. After removal of 5 bases from V and 7 bases from J, the junction contained 10 bases not matched to a gene. CDR1 and CDR2 from the germline V gene are MGHDK and SYGVNS. This CDR3 has 14 residues.

The V call is TRBV6-1, the J call TRBJ1-5, with TRBD1 matching 7 bases. The junction had 13 bases not matched to a gene; V was cut back by 4 bases and J by 7 bases. Germline lookup yields CDR1 MNHNS and CDR2 SASEGT. The CDR3 contains 16 residues. The CDR3 reads CASSGAIRGRKQPQHF. The CDR3 coding sequence is TGTGCCAGCAGTGGAGCGATCAGGGGGAGGAAACAGCCCCAGCATTTT.